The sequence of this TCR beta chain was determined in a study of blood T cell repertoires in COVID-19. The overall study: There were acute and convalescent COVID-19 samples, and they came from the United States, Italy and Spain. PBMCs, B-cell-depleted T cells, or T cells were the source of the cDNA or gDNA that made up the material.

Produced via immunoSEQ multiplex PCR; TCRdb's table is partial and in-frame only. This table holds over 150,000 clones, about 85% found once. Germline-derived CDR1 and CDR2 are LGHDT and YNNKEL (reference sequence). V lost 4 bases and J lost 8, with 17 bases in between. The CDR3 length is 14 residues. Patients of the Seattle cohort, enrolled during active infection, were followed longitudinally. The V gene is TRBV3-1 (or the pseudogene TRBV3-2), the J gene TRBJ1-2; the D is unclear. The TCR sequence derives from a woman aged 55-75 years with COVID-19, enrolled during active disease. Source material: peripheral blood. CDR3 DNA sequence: TGTGCCAGCAGCCCCTCCGGAGGACGTGGCGGCTACACCTTC. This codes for CASSPSGGRGGYTF.